The 11 T cell receptor beta chains below were found in one sample sequenced in a study of T cells in Graves' hyperthyroidism and ophthalmopathy. RNA transcripts yielded amplified TCR beta CDR3 regions. When the TCR CDR3 underwent first-round RT-PCR, the HTBI primer set was used. TCRdb re-analysed the multiplex PCR reads in MiXCR, keeping a single row per CDR3 protein. Of around 300,000 distinct CDR3 sequences listed, 14% were seen once; the top ten hold around 25%. Sequenced input: blood. These receptors were collected from a woman in her thirties with Graves' hyperthyroidism.

The CDR3 DNA reads as TGTGCCAGCAGCTCGCTCCGGACGAGCTCCAATTCACCCCTCCACTTT. It translates to CASSSLRTSSNSPLHF. The chain links TRBV7-2 to TRBJ1-6; no clear D gene. Germline CDR1 reads SGHTA; CDR2 reads FQGNSA. The CDR3 extends over 16 amino acids. V lost 4 bases and J lost 7, with 17 bases in between.

Only one count was recorded for this clonotype. The chain combines TRBV7-2 with TRBJ2-1; tentative D call: TRBD1 (5 bases). Germline lookup yields CDR1 SGHTA and CDR2 FQGNSA. The CDR3 covers 12 residues. V shed 5 bases and J shed 8 bases, with 10 bases lying between them. The CDR3 loop reads CASSASGYEQFF. The DNA of the CDR3 is TGTGCCAGCAGCGCTTCAGGGTATGAGCAGTTCTTC.

There are many counts of this clonotype. This rearrangement joins TRBV11-2 to TRBJ1-1; 8 bases match TRBD1. The CDR3 has 15 amino acids. The germline CDR1 and CDR2 sequences are SGHAT and FQNNGV. Germline trimming cut 4 bases from V and 1 base from J; bases unmatched to any gene: 5. The CDR3 DNA reads as TGTGCCAGCAGCTCCCGACAGGGGAGGAACACTGAAGCTTTCTTT. This translates into CASSSRQGRNTEAFF. The complete variable domain, with remaining parts taken from reference TRBV11-2 and TRBJ1-1, reads EAGVAQSPRYKIIEKRQSVAFWCNPISGHATLYWYQQILGQGPKLLIQFQNNGVVDDSQLPKDRFSAERLKGVDSTLKIQPAKLEDSAVYLCASSSRQGRNTEAFFGQGTRLTVV.

The table lists this clonotype with many counts. This rearrangement joins TRBV7-2 to TRBJ2-5; D might be TRBD2 (5 bases). Trimming took 5 bases from V and 4 from J, leaving 14 bases between them. Germline V lookup: CDR1 SGHTA, CDR2 FQGNSA. The CDR3 is 14 residues long. The CDR3 DNA follows: TGTGCCAGCAGCCCAGACGCGGGCGCAGAGACCCAGTACTTC. This translates into CASSPDAGAETQYF.

This clonotype was detected a few times. The genes are TRBV9 and TRBJ1-1; 7 nucleotides align to TRBD1. The CDR3 has 17 residues. V shed 4 bases and J 0 bases; nucleotides not matched to a gene: 12. Germline CDR1 reads SGDLS; CDR2 reads YYNGEE. Written as DNA, the CDR3 is TGTGCCAGCAGCCTCGACCCCGCAGGGGGACTGAACACTGAAGCTTTCTTT. Protein sequence: CASSLDPAGGLNTEAFF.

CDR3 residues: CASSIASVNYGYTF. The CDR3 DNA is TGTGCCAGTAGTATAGCGTCGGTTAACTATGGCTACACCTTC. The chain recombines TRBV19 with TRBJ1-2; D is uncertain. Germline assignment: CDR1 LNHDA and CDR2 SQIVND (reference sequence). V lost 1 base and J 1 base, leaving 7 bases between the germline ends. This CDR3 comprises 14 residues.

This clonotype showed up many times. The chain joins TRBV13 to TRBJ2-4; D possibly corresponds to TRBD1 (6 bases). This CDR3 contains 15 residues. Trimming stripped 9 bases from V and 4 bases from J, with 19 bases between. From germline, CDR1 is PRHDT and CDR2 FYEKMQ (reference sequence). The CDR3 DNA is TGTGCCAGTGGGTACGGGGCAGGGGCGAAAAACATTCAGTACTTC. Translated: CASGYGAGAKNIQYF.

The chain links TRBV25-1 to TRBJ1-2, with D hard to call. V dropped 4 bases and J dropped 6 bases, with 18 bases sitting between them. The CDR3 extends over 15 amino acids. Germline CDR1 and CDR2: MGHDK and SYGVNS. The CDR3 DNA sequence: TGTGCCAGCAGTGGTCCGGTGACGCCGAGTGATGGCTACACCTTC. Protein product: CASSGPVTPSDGYTF.

This chain connects TRBV5-1 to TRBJ2-1; TRBD2 agrees at 9 bases. V shed 1 base and J 4 bases; nucleotides not matched to a gene: 3. This CDR3 is 15 amino acids long. From germline, CDR1 is SGHRS and CDR2 YFSETQ. The CDR3 loop reads CASSLSLAGYNEQFF. The CDR3 DNA follows: TGCGCCAGCAGCTTGTCGCTAGCGGGGTACAATGAGCAGTTCTTC.

This clonotype has more than one count but fewer than ten. The chain is built from TRBV28 and TRBJ1-1; D perhaps matches TRBD1 (6 bases). Germline V gives CDR1 MDHEN, CDR2 SYDVKM. Trimming removed 6 bases at V and 11 bases at J, with 16 bases between. This CDR3 comprises 12 residues. DNA for the CDR3: TGTGCCAGCAGCTCCGGGACGGGGGGCGCTTTCTTT. As protein: CASSSGTGGAFF.

V usage is TRBV12-3 or TRBV12-4 and J usage is TRBJ1-1; D possibly corresponds to TRBD1 (5 bases). This CDR3 is 15 amino acids long. V was cut by 5 bases and J by 0 bases, with 13 bases left in between. CDR3 sequence: CASSPGGGMNTEAFF. In nucleotides, the CDR3 is TGTGCCAGCAGTCCCGGGGGGGGTATGAACACTGAAGCTTTCTTT.